Below are 21 T cell receptor beta chains sequenced from a single sample in a study of T cell responses to AZD1222 COVID-19 vaccine (dated by TCRdb to 2020 to 2023). Preparation of the library involved the immunoSEQ multiplex PCR assay. This immuneACCESS table, as held by TCRdb, lists in-frame sequences with V and J called but not all clones. Of the missing ones, under half trace to an unresolved V gene in checked studies; the others have no known cause. This sample lists 110,000 to 150,000 clones; about 88% were detected once. Of the sample, 3% to 4% is held by the ten largest clones. The time point tag for this specimen amounts to: about 28 days (+/-7) after the second vaccine dose. The sample consisted of peripheral blood, taken 28 days after the second AZD1222 dose. The receptors derive from an adult who received the AZD1222 COVID-19 vaccine.

V is TRBV19 and J is TRBJ2-1; no definite D call. Germline CDR1 and CDR2: LNHDA and SQIVND (reference sequence). The CDR3 extends over 10 amino acids. The V end was cut by 6 bases, the J end by 12 bases, with 9 bases between. CDR3 sequence reads: CASREDGQFF. The CDR3 bases are TGTGCCAGTAGAGAAGATGGGCAGTTCTTC.

This clone was detected a few times. The chain uses TRBV5-5 and TRBJ2-3; D is uncertain. V lost 6 bases and J lost 3, with 14 bases in between. The CDR3 runs 14 residues. Germline V gene sequence: CDR1 SGHKS, CDR2 YYEKEE (reference sequence). The CDR3 spells CASTVRHGTDTQYF. CDR3 nucleotide sequence: TGTGCCAGCACGGTTAGGCATGGTACAGATACGCAGTATTTT.

The J gene is TRBJ1-2, the V gene TRBV6-5; a possible D gene is TRBD1 (6 bases). The CDR3 contains 13 residues. V lost 6 bases and J 8 bases, leaving 16 bases between the germline ends. Germline values: CDR1 MNHEY, CDR2 SVGAGI. The CDR3 coding sequence is TGTGCCAGCAGATGGGGGCAGGGGATCGGCTACACCTTC. Residues: CASRWGQGIGYTF.

The chain recombines TRBV28 with TRBJ2-3; D possibly matches TRBD1 or TRBD2 (6 bases each). CDR3 length: 15 amino acids. Germline CDR1 reads MDHEN; CDR2 reads SYDVKM. The V end was cut by 2 bases, the J end by 2 bases, with 11 bases between. The CDR3 DNA reads TGTGCCAGCAGTTTACGGGGGCGGGACACAGATACGCAGTATTTT. This translates into CASSLRGRDTDTQYF.

This sequence joins TRBV30 and TRBJ2-7; D may match TRBD1 or TRBD2 (5 bases each). V lost 2 bases and J lost 0, with 14 bases in between. This CDR3 is 15 amino acids long. The germline V gene has CDR1 GTSNPN and CDR2 SVGIG (reference sequence). The CDR3 DNA follows: TGTGCCTGGAGTATCGGGACCCAGAGCTCCTACGAGCAGTACTTC. Protein: CAWSIGTQSSYEQYF.

The genes are TRBV13 and TRBJ1-6, with 9 bases fitting TRBD1. Germline values: CDR1 PRHDT, CDR2 FYEKMQ (reference sequence). The trim removed 4 bases at V and 9 bases at J, leaving 7 bases unmatched. The CDR3 sequence is 15 residues long. CDR3 sequence: CASSSGTGMSSPLHF. The CDR3, as DNA: TGTGCCAGCAGCTCCGGGACAGGGATGAGTTCACCCCTCCACTTT.

The rearrangement uses TRBV29-1 and TRBJ1-2; D may be TRBD1 (5 bases). Per the germline V gene, CDR1 is SQVTM and CDR2 is ANQGSEA. The CDR3 length is 14 residues. V lost 6 bases and J 8 bases, leaving 22 bases between the germline ends. CDR3 nucleotide sequence: TGCAGCGTGTCGCTAACAGGACGAACGGGGGGCTACACCTTC. Translation: CSVSLTGRTGGYTF.

J is TRBJ2-3 and V is TRBV3-1 (or the pseudogene TRBV3-2); 12 bases align to TRBD2. In germline, CDR1 is LGHDT, CDR2 YNNKEL (reference sequence). This CDR3 spans 16 amino acids. J gave up 4 bases and V 3 bases, and 5 bases lay outside the gene matches. CDR3 bases: TGTGCCAGCAGCCAGCTAGCGGGAGGGCCCCCAGATACGCAGTATTTT. Its translation: CASSQLAGGPPDTQYF.

The V call is TRBV18, the J call TRBJ1-5, with D uncertain. Trimming shortened V by 1 base and J by 7 bases, and 8 bases separated the two germline ends. This CDR3 has 13 amino acids. In germline, CDR1 is KGHSH, CDR2 LQKENI. The CDR3, as DNA: TGTGCCAGCTCACCACAGGGAGACCAGCCCCAGCATTTT. It yields the protein CASSPQGDQPQHF.

The chain uses TRBV4-3 and TRBJ1-2; no reliable D call. Trimming shortened V by 0 bases and J by 0 bases, and 8 bases separated the two germline ends. CDR3 length equals 15 residues. The germline CDR1 and CDR2 sequences are LGHNA and YSLEER. This chain's CDR3 is CASSQEPRTNYGYTF. CDR3 DNA sequence: TGCGCCAGCAGCCAAGAGCCCAGGACTAACTATGGCTACACCTTC.

This clone was found once. The rearrangement links TRBV7-6 to TRBJ2-1; D is uncertain. The CDR3 extends over 15 amino acids. Per germline, CDR1 SGHVS and CDR2 FNYEAQ. V shed 0 bases and J shed 0 bases, with 6 bases lying between them. CDR3: CASSLALGSYNEQFF. CDR3 in DNA: TGTGCCAGCAGCTTAGCGTTGGGCTCCTACAATGAGCAGTTCTTC.

The chain combines TRBV9 with TRBJ2-7; D perhaps matches TRBD1 (5 bases). The length of the CDR3 is 14 residues. Germline values: CDR1 SGDLS, CDR2 YYNGEE. V lost 0 bases to trimming and J lost 2 bases, with 9 bases between them. This CDR3 reads CASSVVQDTYEQYF. The CDR3 bases are TGTGCCAGCAGCGTAGTCCAGGACACCTACGAGCAGTACTTC. The full variable domain, its missing parts supplied by reference TRBV9 and TRBJ2-7, is DSGVTQTPKHLITATGQRVTLRCSPRSGDLSVYWYQQSLDQGLQFLIQYYNGEERAKGNILERFSAQQFPDLHSELNLSSLELGDSALYFCASSVVQDTYEQYFGPGTRLTVT.

The genes are TRBV19 and TRBJ2-7, with D tentatively TRBD1 or TRBD2 (5 bases each). Trimming removed 3 bases at V and 4 bases at J, with 10 bases between. Germline CDR1 LNHDA, CDR2 SQIVND (reference sequence). This CDR3 comprises 13 residues. DNA of the CDR3: TGTGCCAGTAGTATCAGGGAGTCGTACGAGCAGTACTTC. Residues: CASSIRESYEQYF.

Concerning this clone itself: This CDR3 is missing its conserved last phenylalanine or tryptophan, likely due to a read error. No DNA is shown, since the ends of the CDR3 on it are uncertain; the CDR3 is the one TCRdb lists. The chain links TRBV11-1 to TRBJ2-7; the table's D gene call, TRBD1, was not cross checked with the DNA. The CDR3 sequence runs 15 residues, both termini included. The germline CDR1 and CDR2 sequences are SGHAT and FQDESV (reference sequence). This CDR3 is CASSFPLRDRVCGWA.

This clone was observed once. The chain has TRBV6-2 or TRBV6-3 and TRBJ2-7; D may correspond to TRBD1 or TRBD2 (6 bases each). V dropped 5 bases and J dropped 10 bases, with 27 bases sitting between them. This CDR3 region has 16 residues. Germline V gives CDR1 MNHEY, CDR2 SVGEGT. CDR3 nucleotide sequence: TGTGCCAGCAGTGACCCCGGGACTCTAGGGGGATACGGCCAGTACTTC. It codes for CASSDPGTLGGYGQYF.

The chain carries TRBV19 and TRBJ1-1, with a tentative D call TRBD1 (5 bases). V lost 9 bases, J lost 6 bases, and 20 bases lay in between. CDR1 and CDR2 (germline): LNHDA, SQIVND (reference sequence). CDR3 size: 14 residues. The CDR3 protein is CASTGGVSTSEAFF. The CDR3 DNA reads TGTGCCAGCACGGGAGGGGTGAGTACCTCTGAAGCTTTCTTT.

Only a few counts were recorded for this clone. V gene TRBV2 combines with J gene TRBJ2-3, with 11 bases fitting TRBD2. The length of the CDR3 is 12 residues. V shed 7 bases and J 6 bases; nucleotides not matched to a gene: 0. The germline CDR1 and CDR2 sequences are SNHLY and FYNNEI. The CDR3 region has the DNA TGTGCCAGCACTAGCGGGAGGGATACGCAGTATTTT. Translated: CASTSGRDTQYF. Together with reference TRBV2 and TRBJ2-3, the CDR3 gives the full variable domain: EPEVTQTPSHQVTQMGQEVILRCVPISNHLYFYWYRQILGQKVEFLVSFYNNEISEKSEIFDDQFSVERPDGSNFTLKIRSTKLEDSAMYFCASTSGRDTQYFGPGTRLTVL.

The rearrangement joins TRBV4-1 to TRBJ2-1; D unclear. From germline, CDR1 is MGHRA and CDR2 YSYEKL. The length of the CDR3 is 11 residues. The ends were cut back, 7 bases at V and 5 bases at J, with 6 bases in the middle. The CDR3 sequence: CASNLDNEQFF. The DNA for the CDR3 is TGCGCCAGCAACCTAGACAATGAGCAGTTCTTC.

J is TRBJ2-1 and V is TRBV18, with 10 bases aligning to TRBD2. CDR1 is KGHSH and CDR2 is LQKENI in the germline V gene. The trim removed 6 bases at V and 6 bases at J, leaving 11 bases unmatched. The CDR3 loop spans 16 amino acids. CDR3 nucleotide sequence: TGTGCCAGCTCCCCGACCCAGCGGGAGGGCCTCAATGAGCAGTTCTTC. Its protein product is CASSPTQREGLNEQFF.

The rearrangement links TRBV20-1 to TRBJ2-1; TRBD2 matches 11 bases. Germline V gives CDR1 DFQATT, CDR2 SNEGSKA (reference sequence). CDR3 size: 14 residues. With V trimmed by 6 bases and J by 8 bases, 9 bases remained unmatched. The CDR3 sequence: CSASSGGAFYEQFF. In DNA, the CDR3 is TGCAGTGCCAGTAGCGGGGGGGCATTTTATGAGCAGTTCTTC.

V is TRBV2 and J is TRBJ1-5; 8 nucleotides agree with TRBD1. Germline-derived CDR1 and CDR2 are SNHLY and FYNNEI. CDR3 length equals 15 residues. Germline trimming cut 6 bases from V and 5 bases from J; bases unmatched to any gene: 9. CDR3 nucleotide sequence: TGTGCCAGCAGCCGCGCCAGGGGGCGCGATCAGCCCCAGCATTTT. Translated: CASSRARGRDQPQHF.